Presented here are 21 T cell receptor beta chains from one specimen sequenced in a study of OX40 agonist ivuxolimab in advanced cancers. Assay: immunoSEQ multiplex PCR; the TCRdb copy retains only in-frame clones and omits some. This table has about 87,000 clones, 85% to 90% appearing once. The sequencing used CD4+ or CD8+ T cells sorted from blood, collected in a trial of the OX40 agonist ivuxolimab. The receptors were sampled from an adult with an advanced solid tumor such as melanoma, head and neck, liver or kidney cancer.

The rearrangement joins TRBV29-1 to TRBJ2-2, with 15 bases aligning to TRBD2. With V trimmed by 1 base and J by 4 bases, 1 base remained unmatched. The CDR3 runs to 16 residues. Germline-derived CDR1 and CDR2 are SQVTM and ANQGSEA. The CDR3 DNA follows: TGCAGCGTTGAAGCGGGACTAGCGGGAGGCACCGGGGAGCTGTTTTTT. It encodes CSVEAGLAGGTGELFF.

V is TRBV10-3 and J is TRBJ2-1; D possibly uses TRBD1 or TRBD2 (6 bases each). In germline, CDR1 is ENHRY, CDR2 SYGVKD. The CDR3 spans 17 residues. The V gene lost 4 bases and the J gene lost 0 bases, with 16 bases spanning the gap. The CDR3 nucleotides are TGTGCCATCAGTGGAGCCATCGGGGGCTACTCCTACAATGAGCAGTTCTTC. Translation: CAISGAIGGYSYNEQFF.

This chain links TRBV7-2 with TRBJ2-3; D might be TRBD1 (5 bases). CDR1 is SGHTA, CDR2 FQGNSA, per germline. The CDR3 contains 16 residues. The V end lost 1 base, the J end lost 4 bases, and 15 bases lay between the germline ends. The chain's CDR3 is CASSLDNFPGSDTQYF. The DNA of the CDR3 is TGTGCCAGCAGCTTAGATAATTTCCCAGGGTCAGATACGCAGTATTTT. Variable domain in full (rest from reference TRBV7-2 and TRBJ2-3): GAGVSQSPSNKVTEKGKDVELRCDPISGHTALYWYRQSLGQGLEFLIYFQGNSAPDKSGLPSDRFSAERTGGSVSTLTIQRTQQEDSAVYLCASSLDNFPGSDTQYFGPGTRLTVL.

The chain couples TRBV5-4 to TRBJ2-3; D call uncertain. The CDR3 totals 12 residues. Germline CDR1 reads SGHNT; CDR2 reads YYREEE (reference sequence). Trimming left V 0 bases short and J 4 bases short, with 3 bases between. Written as DNA, the CDR3 is TGTGCCAGCAGCTTGGCGGCAGATACGCAGTATTTT. This codes for CASSLAADTQYF. The variable domain in full, completed from reference TRBV5-4 and TRBJ2-3, reads ETGVTQSPTHLIKTRGQQVTLRCSSQSGHNTVSWYQQALGQGPQFIFQYYREEENGRGNFPPRFSGLQFPNYSSELNVNALELDDSALYLCASSLAADTQYFGPGTRLTVL.

The chain employs TRBV5-1 and TRBJ1-1, with D perhaps matching TRBD1 (6 bases). Germline V gene lookup returns CDR1 SGHRS and CDR2 YFSETQ. The ends were cut back, 1 base at V and 1 base at J, with 11 bases in the middle. The CDR3 extends over 15 amino acids. The CDR3 here is CASSLLGAPNTEAFF. The CDR3 DNA reads TGCGCCAGCAGCTTGTTGGGGGCTCCGAACACTGAAGCTTTCTTT.

As for this clone: This sample includes further DNA sequences coding for the same CDR3. This chain uses TRBV30 with TRBJ2-5, with TRBD2 matching 9 bases. V was pared by 3 bases and J by 5 bases, with 4 bases of the junction left unmatched. Germline values: CDR1 GTSNPN, CDR2 SVGIG (reference sequence). This CDR3 spans 13 amino acids. The CDR3 DNA is TGTGCCTGGAGCAGCGGGGGGCGGGAGACCCAGTACTTC. It yields the protein CAWSSGGRETQYF.

The chain combines TRBV6-1 with TRBJ2-3; no reliable D call. The CDR3 extends over 11 amino acids. V was trimmed by 9 bases and J by 6 bases, leaving 10 bases between them. Per germline, CDR1 MNHNS and CDR2 SASEGT. The chain's CDR3 is CARFPADTQYF. For the CDR3, the DNA is TGTGCCAGGTTCCCGGCGGATACGCAGTATTTT.

This clone showed up just a few times. The V call is TRBV5-1, the J call TRBJ2-2; the match to TRBD1 covers 7 bases. Germline assignment: CDR1 SGHRS and CDR2 YFSETQ. With 0 bases clipped from V and 0 bases from J, the junction kept 2 bases outside the gene matches. This CDR3 is built from 16 residues. The CDR3 spells CASSLGGTANTGELFF. The CDR3 DNA follows: TGCGCCAGCAGCTTGGGGGGGACAGCGAACACCGGGGAGCTGTTTTTT. The full variable domain, rest sourced from reference TRBV5-1 and TRBJ2-2, is KAGVTQTPRYLIKTRGQQVTLSCSPISGHRSVSWYQQTPGQGLQFLFEYFSETQRNKGNFPGRFSGRQFSNSRSEMNVSTLELGDSALYLCASSLGGTANTGELFFGEGSRLTVL.

The chain has TRBV5-1 and TRBJ2-1; 12 positions match TRBD2. The V gene's germline CDR1 is SGHRS and CDR2 YFSETQ. The CDR3 covers 17 residues. The ends lost 4 bases at V and 2 bases at J; junction bases unmatched: 7. CDR3 residues: CASSPGLAGSTYNEQFF. CDR3 DNA sequence: TGCGCCAGCAGCCCGGGACTAGCGGGCAGTACCTACAATGAGCAGTTCTTC.

This clone was detected once. The CDR3 reads CASSPTSGFTGELFF. Written as DNA, the CDR3 is TGCGCCAGCAGCCCTACTAGCGGGTTCACCGGGGAGCTGTTTTTT. This chain links TRBV5-1 with TRBJ2-2; 9 bases are shared with TRBD2. The germline V gene has CDR1 SGHRS and CDR2 YFSETQ. Losses at the gene ends were 4 bases for V and 4 bases for J; bases not matched to a gene: 5. CDR3 length equals 15 residues.

V is TRBV2 and J is TRBJ2-6; unclear D gene. V was trimmed by 8 bases and J by 0 bases, leaving 5 bases between them. CDR1 is SNHLY, CDR2 FYNNEI, per germline. This CDR3 region has 13 residues. DNA of the CDR3: TGTGCCAGCGGGGACTCTGGGGCCAACGTCCTGACTTTC. Translated, it gives CASGDSGANVLTF.

The chain uses TRBV4-1 and TRBJ1-1; no clear D. Germline CDR1 MGHRA, CDR2 YSYEKL. The CDR3 totals 16 residues. V shed 7 bases and J shed 1 base, with 19 bases lying between them. CDR3 DNA sequence: TGCGCCAGCACGAACCCGGGAGAAGATACGAACACTGAAGCTTTCTTT. This translates into CASTNPGEDTNTEAFF.

The chain has TRBV5-1 and TRBJ2-7; 7 nucleotides agree with TRBD1. Trimming at V came to 4 bases and at J to 6 bases, leaving 10 bases not matched to a gene. The CDR3 totals 14 residues. Germline assignment: CDR1 SGHRS and CDR2 YFSETQ. CDR3 nucleotide sequence: TGCGCCAGCAGCGTTTCGGGACAGAGCTCCGAGCAGTACTTC. Its protein product is CASSVSGQSSEQYF.

This clone was counted a single time. The chain carries TRBV6-6 and TRBJ2-3, with D possibly TRBD1 on 5 matching bases. In germline, CDR1 is MNHNY, CDR2 SVGAGI (reference sequence). This CDR3 contains 15 residues. V lost 2 bases, J lost 2 bases, and 11 bases lay in between. The CDR3 region is CASSYGAAFTDTQYF. The CDR3 coding sequence is TGTGCCAGCAGTTACGGGGCTGCCTTCACAGATACGCAGTATTTT.

This rearrangement joins TRBV12-1 to TRBJ2-7; the DNA was not compared with TRBD1, the D call given in the table. TRBV12-1 is described as a pseudogene. The CDR3 extends over 16 amino acids. CDR3 bases: TGTGCCAGCAGCTTTAGGCCGCAGGGGGCAACCTACGAGCAGTACTTC. Protein product: CASSFRPQGATYEQYF.

The CDR3 sequence: CASSRGENGYTF. In nucleotides, the CDR3 is TGTGCCAGCAGTCGGGGGGAGAATGGCTACACCTTC. This chain connects TRBV6-5 to TRBJ1-2; TRBD1 is a possible D gene (5 bases). The CDR3 has 12 amino acids. The V and J ends lost 5 bases and 6 bases respectively, with 10 bases between them. From germline, CDR1 is MNHEY and CDR2 SVGAGI.

The chain employs TRBV6-1 and TRBJ2-1, with 15 bases fitting TRBD2. The V and J ends lost 0 bases and 2 bases, in that order; junction bases with no gene match: 14. Per germline, CDR1 MNHNS and CDR2 SASEGT. CDR3 length: 22 residues. CDR3 DNA: TGTGCCAGCAGTGAAGCGCAAAAGGGAGGACTAGCGGGGGGGTTCACCTACAATGAGCAGTTCTTC. As protein: CASSEAQKGGLAGGFTYNEQFF.

V usage is TRBV7-2 and J usage is TRBJ2-7, with 10 bases that match TRBD1. The CDR3 runs 15 residues. The V segment lost 2 bases and the J segment 6 bases; nucleotides outside the gene matches: 7. Germline V gene lookup returns CDR1 SGHTA and CDR2 FQGNSA. CDR3 loop: CASSLRDRGLGEQYF. In nucleotides, the CDR3 is TGTGCCAGCAGCTTAAGGGACAGGGGCTTGGGCGAGCAGTACTTC.

This clone was seen only once. V and J are TRBV4-3 and TRBJ2-2, with D perhaps TRBD2 (5 bases). Germline V lookup: CDR1 LGHNA, CDR2 YSLEER. The CDR3 length is 16 residues. Between the trimmed V and J ends, which lost 0 bases and 0 bases, there was a span of 8 bases. In DNA, the CDR3 is TGCGCCAGCAGCCAAGACGTGGGAGCGAACACCGGGGAGCTGTTTTTT. Its translation is CASSQDVGANTGELFF.

This clone was recorded a few times. This chain uses TRBV7-9 with TRBJ2-1; D is perhaps TRBD1 or TRBD2 (5 bases each). CDR1 is SEHNR, CDR2 FQNEAQ, per germline (reference sequence). With 7 bases removed from V and 0 bases from J, the gap between germline ends came to 16 bases. CDR3 length: 16 amino acids. CDR3 coding DNA: TGTGCCAGCATCACCGGCCGGGGCAGCTCCTACAATGAGCAGTTCTTC. Translation: CASITGRGSSYNEQFF.

The chain uses TRBV7-9 and TRBJ2-5; TRBD2 agrees at 7 bases. The length of the CDR3 is 17 residues. Germline lookup yields CDR1 SEHNR and CDR2 FQNEAQ (reference sequence). V dropped 3 bases and J dropped 10; count of bases not matched to a gene: 20. The CDR3 loop reads CASSLGFATSQLVDQYF. CDR3 DNA sequence: TGTGCCAGCAGCTTGGGGTTTGCGACTAGCCAGCTAGTAGACCAGTACTTC.